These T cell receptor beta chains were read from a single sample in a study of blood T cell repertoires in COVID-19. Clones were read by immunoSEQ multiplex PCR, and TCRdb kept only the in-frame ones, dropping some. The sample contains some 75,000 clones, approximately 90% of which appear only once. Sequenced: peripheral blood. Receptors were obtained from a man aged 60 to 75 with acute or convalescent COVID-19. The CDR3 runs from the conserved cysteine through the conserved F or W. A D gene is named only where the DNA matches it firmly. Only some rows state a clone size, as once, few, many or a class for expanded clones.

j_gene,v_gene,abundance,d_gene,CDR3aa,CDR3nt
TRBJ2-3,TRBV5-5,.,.,CASSPDWVRGTDTQYF,TGTGCCAGCAGCCCGGACTGGGTACGAGGCACAGATACGCAGTATTTT
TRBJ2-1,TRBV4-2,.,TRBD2,CASSPLAGGINEQFF,TGTGCCAGCAGCCCTCTAGCGGGGGGAATCAATGAGCAGTTCTTC
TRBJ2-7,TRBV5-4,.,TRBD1,CASSSTGGYEQYF,TGTGCCAGCAGCTCGACAGGGGGCTACGAGCAGTACTTC
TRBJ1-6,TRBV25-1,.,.,CASASGAWSNSPLHF,TGTGCCAGCGCATCTGGGGCGTGGAGTAATTCACCCCTCCACTTT
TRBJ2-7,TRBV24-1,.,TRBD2,CATTQEGLVPDYEQYF,TGTGCCACCACCCAGGAGGGACTAGTTCCAGACTACGAGCAGTACTTC
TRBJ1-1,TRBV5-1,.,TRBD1,CASSPRDRTSNTEAFF,TGCGCCAGCAGCCCCCGGGACAGGACTTCGAACACTGAAGCTTTCTTT
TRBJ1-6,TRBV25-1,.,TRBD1,CASSEAGQGKGNSPLHF,TGTGCCAGCAGTGAGGCTGGACAGGGCAAAGGAAATTCACCCCTCCACTTT
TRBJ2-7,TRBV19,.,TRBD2,CASSIAPPSSGSSYEQYF,TGTGCCAGTAGTATTGCCCCGCCATCTAGCGGGAGCTCCTACGAGCAGTACTTC
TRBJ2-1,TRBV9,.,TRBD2,CASAASGGAYNEQFF,TGTGCCAGCGCAGCTAGCGGGGGGGCTTACAATGAGCAGTTCTTC
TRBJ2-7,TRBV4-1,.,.,CASSQVSQGGYEQYF,TGCGCCAGCAGCCAGGTGTCACAGGGCGGCTACGAGCAGTACTTC
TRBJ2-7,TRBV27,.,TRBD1,CASSLSRGSGEQYF,TGTGCCAGCAGTTTATCCAGGGGGAGTGGTGAGCAGTACTTC
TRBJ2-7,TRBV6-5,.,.,CASSYSSTVTSYEQYF,TGTGCCAGCAGTTACTCATCGACAGTAACCTCCTACGAGCAGTACTTC
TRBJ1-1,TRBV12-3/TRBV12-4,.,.,CASSIRRGTEAFF,TGTGCCAGCAGTATCCGACGGGGCACTGAAGCTTTCTTT
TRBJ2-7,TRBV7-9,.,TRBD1,CASSIRRTGSYEQYF,TGTGCCAGCAGCATACGCCGGACAGGTTCCTACGAGCAGTACTTC
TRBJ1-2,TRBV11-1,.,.,CASSLLRLQNYGYTF,TGTGCCAGCAGCTTGCTACGGTTACAGAACTATGGCTACACCTTC
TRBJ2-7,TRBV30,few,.,CAWSIGQGLEQYF,TGTGCCTGGAGTATCGGACAAGGCTTAGAGCAGTACTTC
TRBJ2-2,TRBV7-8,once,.,CASSLDGGKTTGELFF,TGTGCCAGCAGCTTAGATGGAGGGAAGACTACCGGGGAGCTGTTTTTT
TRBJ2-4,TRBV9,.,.,CASSVAGLVKNIQYF,TGTGCCAGCAGCGTGGCCGGGTTGGTCAAAAACATTCAGTACTTC
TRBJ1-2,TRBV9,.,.,CASSSAGGNYGYTF,TGTGCCAGCAGCTCAGCTGGGGGCAACTATGGCTACACCTTC
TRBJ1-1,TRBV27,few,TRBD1,CASSLGQYGEAFF,TGTGCCAGCAGTTTGGGACAGTATGGTGAAGCTTTCTTT
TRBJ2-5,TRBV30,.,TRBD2,CAWRGGRVETQYF,TGTGCCTGGAGAGGCGGGAGGGTGGAGACCCAGTACTTC
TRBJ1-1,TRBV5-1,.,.,CASSLNTGQKNTEAFF,TGCGCCAGCAGCTTGAACACGGGACAAAAGAACACTGAAGCTTTCTTT
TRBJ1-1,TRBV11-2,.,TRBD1,CASSQQGAGTEAFF,TGTGCCAGCAGCCAACAGGGGGCGGGCACTGAAGCTTTCTTT
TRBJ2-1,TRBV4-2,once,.,CASPQRLFVGYNEQFF,TGTGCCAGCCCTCAGCGCCTCTTCGTAGGCTACAATGAGCAGTTCTTC
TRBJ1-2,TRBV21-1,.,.,CASPQWARQELYGYTF,TGTGCCAGCCCACAATGGGCCCGACAGGAGCTCTATGGCTACACCTTC
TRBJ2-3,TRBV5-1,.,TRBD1,CASSSGQATDTQYF,TGCGCCAGCAGCTCCGGACAGGCTACAGATACGCAGTATTTT
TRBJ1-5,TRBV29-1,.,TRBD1,CSVEVTGAPNQPQHF,TGCAGCGTTGAAGTTACAGGGGCCCCCAATCAGCCCCAGCATTTT
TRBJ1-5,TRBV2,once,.,CASTPGAAGPQHF,TGTGCCTCCACACCAGGGGCTGCGGGGCCCCAGCATTTT
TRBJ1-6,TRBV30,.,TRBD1,CAWTPGTGTPLHF,TGTGCCTGGACGCCAGGGACAGGGACACCCCTCCACTTT
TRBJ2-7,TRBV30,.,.,CAWSGMRLASSYEQYF,TGTGCCTGGAGTGGCATGAGGCTGGCGAGCTCCTACGAGCAGTACTTC
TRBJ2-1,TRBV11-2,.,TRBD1,CASSQGQGGNEQFF,TGTGCCAGCAGCCAGGGACAGGGAGGGAATGAGCAGTTCTTC
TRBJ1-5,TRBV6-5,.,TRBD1,CASSLDRDNQPQHF,TGTGCCAGCAGCCTCGACAGGGACAATCAGCCCCAGCATTTT
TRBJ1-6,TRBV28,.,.,CASSTTAQGSPLHF,TGTGCCAGCAGTACAACAGCCCAGGGTTCACCCCTCCACTTT
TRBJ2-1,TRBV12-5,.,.,CASGLPFREQFF,TGTGCTAGTGGTTTGCCGTTCAGGGAGCAGTTCTTC
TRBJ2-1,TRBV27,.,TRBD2,CASSLTGGNEQFF,TGTGCCAGCAGTTTAACGGGGGGCAATGAGCAGTTCTTC
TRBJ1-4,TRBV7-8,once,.,CASSRGATNEKLFF,TGTGCCAGCAGCCGGGGAGCAACTAATGAAAAACTGTTTTTT
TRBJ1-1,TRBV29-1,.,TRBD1,CSVNGAGGGTEAFF,TGCAGCGTTAACGGCGCAGGGGGCGGAACTGAAGCTTTCTTT
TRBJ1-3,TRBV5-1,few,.,CASIRASGNTIYF,TGCGCCAGCATTCGAGCCTCTGGAAACACCATATATTTT
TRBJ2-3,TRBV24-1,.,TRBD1,CATSDPGTGPTDTQYF,TGTGCCACCAGTGATCCCGGGACAGGGCCCACAGATACGCAGTATTTT
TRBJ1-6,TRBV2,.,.,CASTLNSPLHF,TGTGCCAGCACCTTAAATTCACCCCTCCACTTT
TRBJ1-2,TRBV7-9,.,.,CASSLVFSLEDYGYTF,TGTGCCAGCAGCTTAGTCTTCTCTTTAGAAGACTATGGCTACACCTTC
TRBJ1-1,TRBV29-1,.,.,CSVERQGGTEAFF,TGCAGCGTTGAAAGGCAGGGTGGCACTGAAGCTTTCTTT
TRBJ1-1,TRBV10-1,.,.,CASSLGGALGAFF,TGCGCCAGCAGTCTAGGTGGGGCATTAGGAGCTTTCTTT
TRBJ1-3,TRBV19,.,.,CASRTASGNTIYF,TGTGCCAGTCGGACAGCCTCTGGAAACACCATATATTTT
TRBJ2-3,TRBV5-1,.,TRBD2,CASSGGTSGRWTDTQYF,TGCGCCAGCAGCGGGGGGACTAGCGGGAGATGGACAGATACGCAGTATTTT
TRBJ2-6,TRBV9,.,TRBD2,CASSATGGGANVLTF,TGTGCCAGCAGCGCAACGGGGGGAGGGGCCAACGTCCTGACTTTC
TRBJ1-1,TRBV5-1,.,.,CASSSGLQGGVAEAFF,TGCGCCAGCAGCTCCGGTCTACAGGGCGGTGTGGCTGAAGCTTTCTTT
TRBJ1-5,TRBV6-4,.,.,CASSDQQPSQHF,TGTGCCAGCAGTGACCAACAGCCGTCCCAGCATTTT
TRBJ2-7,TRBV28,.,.,CASSLSGTRFGGEQYF,TGTGCCAGCAGTCTGTCCGGGACTCGCTTCGGTGGCGAGCAGTACTTC
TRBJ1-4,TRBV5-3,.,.,CARSLTAATNEKLFF,TGTGCCAGAAGCTTGACAGCTGCAACTAATGAAAAACTGTTTTTT
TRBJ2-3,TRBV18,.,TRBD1,CASSYDRGWTQYF,TGTGCCAGCTCATACGACAGGGGATGGACGCAGTATTTT
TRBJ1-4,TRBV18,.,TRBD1,CASSPLQGATNEKLFF,TGTGCCAGCTCACCACTCCAGGGGGCCACTAATGAAAAACTGTTTTTT
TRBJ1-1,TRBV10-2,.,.,CASSESLGEGGRTEAFF,TGCGCCAGCAGTGAGTCTCTTGGGGAGGGAGGTCGTACTGAAGCTTTCTTT
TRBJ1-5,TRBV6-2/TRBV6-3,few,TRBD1,CASSRAGTGDQPQHF,TGTGCCAGCAGCCGCGCCGGGACAGGGGACCAGCCCCAGCATTTT
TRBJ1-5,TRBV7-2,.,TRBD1,CASRRDSTSNQPQHF,TGTGCCAGCAGAAGGGACAGCACTAGCAATCAGCCCCAGCATTTT